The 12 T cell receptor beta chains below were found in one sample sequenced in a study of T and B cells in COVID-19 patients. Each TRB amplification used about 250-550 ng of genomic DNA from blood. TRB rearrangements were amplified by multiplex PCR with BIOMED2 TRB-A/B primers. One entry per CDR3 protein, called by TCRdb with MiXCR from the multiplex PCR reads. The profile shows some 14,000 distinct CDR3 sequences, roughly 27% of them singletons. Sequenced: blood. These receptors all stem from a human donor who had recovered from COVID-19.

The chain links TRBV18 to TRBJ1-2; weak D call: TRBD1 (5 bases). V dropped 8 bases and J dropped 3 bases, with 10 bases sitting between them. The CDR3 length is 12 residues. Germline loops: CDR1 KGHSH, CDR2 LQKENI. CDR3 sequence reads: CASEAGDYGYTF. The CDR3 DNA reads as TGTGCCAGCGAAGCGGGGGACTATGGCTACACCTTC.

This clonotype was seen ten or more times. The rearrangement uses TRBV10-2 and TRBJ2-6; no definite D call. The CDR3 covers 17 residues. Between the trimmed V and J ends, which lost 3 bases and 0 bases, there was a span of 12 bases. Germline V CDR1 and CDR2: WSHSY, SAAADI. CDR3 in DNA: TGCGCCAGCAGTGATTCTGGTTCCTTCTCTGGGGCCAACGTCCTGACTTTC. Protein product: CASSDSGSFSGANVLTF.

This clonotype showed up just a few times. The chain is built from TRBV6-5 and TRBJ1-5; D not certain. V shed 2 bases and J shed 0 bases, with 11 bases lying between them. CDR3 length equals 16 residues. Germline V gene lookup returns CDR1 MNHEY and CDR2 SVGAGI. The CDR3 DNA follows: TGTGCCAGCAGTTACGGCCCCGCCGTTAGCAATCAGCCCCAGCATTTT. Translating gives CASSYGPAVSNQPQHF.

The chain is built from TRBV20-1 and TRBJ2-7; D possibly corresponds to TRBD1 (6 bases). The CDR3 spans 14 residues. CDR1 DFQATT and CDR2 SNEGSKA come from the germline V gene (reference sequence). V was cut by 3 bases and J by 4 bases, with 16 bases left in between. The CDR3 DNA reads TGCAGTGCTAGCGACAGGCGAGGGGCATACGAGCAGTACTTC. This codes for CSASDRRGAYEQYF.

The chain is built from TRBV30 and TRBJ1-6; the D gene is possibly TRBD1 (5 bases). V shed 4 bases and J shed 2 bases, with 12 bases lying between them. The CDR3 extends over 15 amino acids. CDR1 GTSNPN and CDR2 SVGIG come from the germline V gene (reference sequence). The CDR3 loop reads CAWTPTEAYNSPLHF. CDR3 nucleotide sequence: TGTGCCTGGACCCCGACAGAAGCCTATAATTCACCCCTCCACTTT.

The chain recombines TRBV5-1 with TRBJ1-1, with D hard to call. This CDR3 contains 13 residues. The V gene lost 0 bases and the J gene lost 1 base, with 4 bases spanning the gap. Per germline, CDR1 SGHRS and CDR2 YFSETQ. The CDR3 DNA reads TGCGCCAGCAGCTTGGTCCGGAACACTGAAGCTTTCTTT. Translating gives CASSLVRNTEAFF.

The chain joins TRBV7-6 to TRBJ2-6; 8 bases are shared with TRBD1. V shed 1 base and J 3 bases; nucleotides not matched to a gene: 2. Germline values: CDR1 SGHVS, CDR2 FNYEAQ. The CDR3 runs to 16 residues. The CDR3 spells CASSLGQGHGANVLTF. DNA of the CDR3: TGTGCCAGCAGCTTAGGACAGGGGCATGGGGCCAACGTCCTGACTTTC.

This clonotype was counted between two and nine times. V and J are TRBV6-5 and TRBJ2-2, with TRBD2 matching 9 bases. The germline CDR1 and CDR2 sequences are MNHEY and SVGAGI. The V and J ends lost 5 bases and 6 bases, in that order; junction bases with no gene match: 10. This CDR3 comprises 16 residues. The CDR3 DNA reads TGTGCCAGCAGTAACCTCCAGCGGGGGGTCCCCGGGGAGCTGTTTTTT. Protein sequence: CASSNLQRGVPGELFF.

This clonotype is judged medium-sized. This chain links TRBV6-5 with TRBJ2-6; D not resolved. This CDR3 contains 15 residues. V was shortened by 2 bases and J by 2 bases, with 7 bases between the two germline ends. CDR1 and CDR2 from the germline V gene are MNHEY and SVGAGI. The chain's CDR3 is CASSYDGPGANVLTF. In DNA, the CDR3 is TGTGCCAGCAGTTACGATGGGCCTGGGGCCAACGTCCTGACTTTC.

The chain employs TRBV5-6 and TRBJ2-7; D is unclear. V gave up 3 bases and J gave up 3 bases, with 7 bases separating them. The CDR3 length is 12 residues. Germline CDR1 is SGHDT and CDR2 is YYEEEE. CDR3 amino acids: CASSSRLYEQYF. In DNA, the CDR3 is TGTGCCAGCAGCTCCCGTCTCTACGAGCAGTACTTC.

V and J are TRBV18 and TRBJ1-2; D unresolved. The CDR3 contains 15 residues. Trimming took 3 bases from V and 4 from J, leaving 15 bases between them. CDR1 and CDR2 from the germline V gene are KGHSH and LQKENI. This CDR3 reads CASSPSSGEIYGYTF. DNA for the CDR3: TGTGCCAGCTCACCCTCCTCCGGGGAAATCTATGGCTACACCTTC. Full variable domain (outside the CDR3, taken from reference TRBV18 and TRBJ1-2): NAGVMQNPRHLVRRRGQEARLRCSPMKGHSHVYWYRQLPEEGLKFMVYLQKENIIDESGMPKERFSAEFPKEGPSILRIQQVVRGDSAAYFCASSPSSGEIYGYTFGSGTRLTVV.

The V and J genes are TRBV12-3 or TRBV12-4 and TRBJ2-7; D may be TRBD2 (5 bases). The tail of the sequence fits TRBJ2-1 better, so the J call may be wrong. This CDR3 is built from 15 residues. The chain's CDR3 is CVSSLDGLANNEQFF. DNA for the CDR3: TGTGTTAGCAGTTTAGACGGTCTAGCTAACAATGAGCAGTTCTTC.